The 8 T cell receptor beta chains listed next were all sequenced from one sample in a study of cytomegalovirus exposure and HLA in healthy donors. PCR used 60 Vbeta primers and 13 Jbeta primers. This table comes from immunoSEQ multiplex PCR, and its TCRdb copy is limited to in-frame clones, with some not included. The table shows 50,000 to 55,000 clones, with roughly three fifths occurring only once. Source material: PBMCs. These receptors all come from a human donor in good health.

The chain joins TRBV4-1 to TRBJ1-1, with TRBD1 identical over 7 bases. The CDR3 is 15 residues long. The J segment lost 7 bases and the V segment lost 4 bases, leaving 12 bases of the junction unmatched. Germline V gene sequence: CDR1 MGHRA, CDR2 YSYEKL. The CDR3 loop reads CASSLRSGGPVEAFF. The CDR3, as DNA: TGCGCCAGCAGCCTTAGGTCAGGGGGACCGGTTGAAGCTTTCTTT.

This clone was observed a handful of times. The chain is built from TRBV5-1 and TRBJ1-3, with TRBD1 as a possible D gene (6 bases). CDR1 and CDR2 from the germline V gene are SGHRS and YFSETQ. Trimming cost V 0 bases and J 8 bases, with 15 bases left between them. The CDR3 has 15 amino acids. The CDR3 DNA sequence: TGCGCCAGCAGCTTGGATACAGGGCTTTTAGACACCATATATTTT. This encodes CASSLDTGLLDTIYF.

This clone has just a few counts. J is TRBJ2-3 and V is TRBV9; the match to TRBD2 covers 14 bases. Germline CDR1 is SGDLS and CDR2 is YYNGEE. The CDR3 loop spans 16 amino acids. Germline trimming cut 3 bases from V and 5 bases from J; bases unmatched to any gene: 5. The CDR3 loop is CASSETSGGAGDTQYF. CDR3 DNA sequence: TGTGCCAGCAGCGAGACTAGCGGGGGGGCTGGAGATACGCAGTATTTT.

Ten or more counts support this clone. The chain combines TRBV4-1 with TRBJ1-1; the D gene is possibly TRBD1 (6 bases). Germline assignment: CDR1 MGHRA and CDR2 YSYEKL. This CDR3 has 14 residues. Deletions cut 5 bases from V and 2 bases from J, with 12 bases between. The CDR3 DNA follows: TGCGCCAGCAGCGGAAGGACAGAAAACACTGAAGCTTTCTTT. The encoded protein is CASSGRTENTEAFF.

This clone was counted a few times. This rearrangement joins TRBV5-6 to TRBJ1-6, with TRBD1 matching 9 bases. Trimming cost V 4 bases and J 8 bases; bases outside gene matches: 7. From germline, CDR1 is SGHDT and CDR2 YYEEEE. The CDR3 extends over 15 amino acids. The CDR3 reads CASSQGQGADSPLHF. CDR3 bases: TGTGCCAGCAGCCAGGGACAGGGCGCGGATTCACCCCTCCACTTT.

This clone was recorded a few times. CDR3 residues: CASSEGPGSPLHF. The CDR3 DNA reads as TGTGCCAGCAGTGAGGGCCCAGGGTCACCCCTCCACTTT. The chain links TRBV6-4 to TRBJ1-6; TRBD1 is a possible D gene (5 bases). There are 13 residues in the CDR3. V gave up 3 bases and J gave up 10 bases, with 10 bases separating them. Germline loops: CDR1 MRHNA, CDR2 SNTAGT.

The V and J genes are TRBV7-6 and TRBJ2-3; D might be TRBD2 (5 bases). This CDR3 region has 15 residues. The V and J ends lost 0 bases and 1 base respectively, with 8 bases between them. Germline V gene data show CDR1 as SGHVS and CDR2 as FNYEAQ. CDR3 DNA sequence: TGTGCCAGCAGCTTAGCAGGGAGCCGCACAGATACGCAGTATTTT. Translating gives CASSLAGSRTDTQYF.

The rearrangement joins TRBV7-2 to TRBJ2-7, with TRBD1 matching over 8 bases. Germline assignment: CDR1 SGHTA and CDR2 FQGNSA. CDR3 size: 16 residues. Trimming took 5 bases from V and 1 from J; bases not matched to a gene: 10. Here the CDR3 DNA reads TGTGCCAGCAGCCATTCCGGGACAGGCATATCCTACGAGCAGTACTTC. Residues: CASSHSGTGISYEQYF.